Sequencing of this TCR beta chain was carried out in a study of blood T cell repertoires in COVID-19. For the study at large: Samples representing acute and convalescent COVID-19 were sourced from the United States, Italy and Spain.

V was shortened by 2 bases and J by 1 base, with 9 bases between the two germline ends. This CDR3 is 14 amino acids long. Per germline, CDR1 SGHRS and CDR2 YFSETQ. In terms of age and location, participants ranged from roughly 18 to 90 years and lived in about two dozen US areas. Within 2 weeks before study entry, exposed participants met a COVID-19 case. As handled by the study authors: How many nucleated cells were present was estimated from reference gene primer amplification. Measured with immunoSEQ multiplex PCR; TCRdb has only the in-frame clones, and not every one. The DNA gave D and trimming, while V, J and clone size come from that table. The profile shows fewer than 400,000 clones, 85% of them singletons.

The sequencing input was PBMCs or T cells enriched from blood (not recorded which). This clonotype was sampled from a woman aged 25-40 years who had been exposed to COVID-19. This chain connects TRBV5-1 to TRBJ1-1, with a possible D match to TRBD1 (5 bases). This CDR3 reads CASSFNQGNTEAFF. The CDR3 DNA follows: TGCGCCAGCAGCTTTAATCAGGGGAACACTGAAGCTTTCTTT.